One sample yielded the 10 T cell receptor beta chains listed below, sequenced in a study of shared clonotypes between healthy human individuals. Clones were read by immunoSEQ multiplex PCR, and TCRdb kept only the in-frame ones, dropping some. The sample carries some 2.3 million clones, approximately 95% recorded once. The source material was naive CD4+ T cells from PBMCs. Subset defined: CD45RA+ positively selected. Receptor source: a man in his late teens or twenties in good health. Some clones in this sample may be carry-over from other donors' samples.

This clone occurred once. The DNA for the CDR3 is TGTGCCAGCAGCAGTTTCTCGGAGGGGACTAGCGGCTCCTACAATGAGCAGTTCTTC. It is translated as CASSSFSEGTSGSYNEQFF. The gene calls are TRBV28 and TRBJ2-1; 11 nucleotides match TRBD2. Unmatched junction bases numbered 13, after V lost 6 bases and J lost 0 bases. The germline CDR1 and CDR2 sequences are MDHEN and SYDVKM. CDR3 length equals 19 residues.

In DNA, the CDR3 is TGCGCCAGCGCGGACAGCCTTAACACCGGGGAGCTGTTTTTT. Protein: CASADSLNTGELFF. The gene calls are TRBV5-1 and TRBJ2-2; TRBD1 might be the D (6 bases). The CDR3 contains 14 residues. Looked up from germline, CDR1 is SGHRS and CDR2 is YFSETQ. The V end was cut by 7 bases, the J end by 2 bases, with 12 bases between.

The rearrangement joins TRBV25-1 to TRBJ1-3; D perhaps matches TRBD1 (5 bases). Germline V gene sequence: CDR1 MGHDK, CDR2 SYGVNS. The CDR3 covers 13 residues. With 6 bases removed from V and 9 bases from J, the gap between germline ends came to 15 bases. In DNA, the CDR3 is TGTGCCAGCAGAAGGGGTCCCGAGGGCACCATATATTTT. Translation gives CASRRGPEGTIYF.

CDR3 in DNA: TGTGCCAGCAGCCGCTACGCGGACAGGGTCGGTGGCTACACCTTC. The encoded protein is CASSRYADRVGGYTF. J is TRBJ1-2 and V is TRBV28; TRBD1 matches 8 bases. J was trimmed by 7 bases and V by 6 bases; bases with no gene match: 13. The germline CDR1 and CDR2 sequences are MDHEN and SYDVKM. The CDR3 is made up of 15 amino acids.

This chain uses TRBV2 with TRBJ2-7, with D perhaps TRBD2 (6 bases). The CDR3 sequence is 14 residues long. Trimming removed 10 bases from V and 1 base from J, with 17 bases in between. Germline V gene sequence: CDR1 SNHLY, CDR2 FYNNEI. As DNA, the CDR3 is TGTGCCACCAACCGCCTTGGGGGGTCCTACGAGCAGTACTTC. Protein sequence: CATNRLGGSYEQYF.

J is TRBJ2-1 and V is TRBV19; perhaps D is TRBD1 or TRBD2 (6 bases each). The V gene lost 8 bases and the J gene lost 3 bases, with 14 bases spanning the gap. This CDR3 contains 14 residues. CDR1 is LNHDA and CDR2 is SQIVND in the germline V gene (reference sequence). CDR3 coding DNA: TGTGCCAGTGATGGGGGGCGCATCTACAATGAGCAGTTCTTC. It translates to CASDGGRIYNEQFF.

The chain employs TRBV28 and TRBJ1-5; D may be TRBD1 (5 bases). Germline lookup yields CDR1 MDHEN and CDR2 SYDVKM. V was trimmed by 11 bases and J by 0 bases, leaving 14 bases between them. The CDR3 has 14 amino acids. In nucleotides, the CDR3 is TGTGCCGGCGGCAGGGCCTATAGCAATCAGCCCCAGCATTTT. It translates to CAGGRAYSNQPQHF.

The chain couples TRBV11-2 to TRBJ1-2; D unresolved. The length of the CDR3 is 11 residues. Germline V gives CDR1 SGHAT, CDR2 FQNNGV. The germline V and J ends were trimmed by 2 bases and 7 bases, with 5 bases remaining between them. The CDR3 region has the DNA TGTGCCAGCAGCTTAATCCTTGGCTACACCTTC. This gives the protein CASSLILGYTF. Filled out from reference TRBV11-2 and TRBJ1-2, the complete variable domain reads EAGVAQSPRYKIIEKRQSVAFWCNPISGHATLYWYQQILGQGPKLLIQFQNNGVVDDSQLPKDRFSAERLKGVDSTLKIQPAKLEDSAVYLCASSLILGYTFGSGTRLTVV.

Here the CDR3 reads CASGMNGVMNYGYTF. CDR3 nucleotides: TGTGCCAGCGGAATGAATGGGGTTATGAACTATGGCTACACCTTC. This chain connects TRBV7-2 to TRBJ1-2, with D hard to call. Germline lookup yields CDR1 SGHTA and CDR2 FQGNSA. Trimming left V 8 bases short and J 2 bases short, with 18 bases between. CDR3 length: 15 amino acids.

The chain has TRBV4-3 and TRBJ2-7; 10 bases align to TRBD2. Germline lookup yields CDR1 LGHNA and CDR2 YSLEER. The CDR3 contains 15 residues. The J segment lost 6 bases and the V segment lost 1 base, leaving 6 bases of the junction unmatched. CDR3 in DNA: TGCGCCAGCAGCCAAGTCAGCGGGAGGGCGTCCGAGCAGTACTTC. This translates into CASSQVSGRASEQYF.